This T cell receptor beta chain emerged from a study of T cell repertoires in cytomegalovirus infection. Trimming cost V 1 base and J 6 bases, with 9 bases left between them. CDR1 and CDR2 from the germline V gene are SGHAT and FQDESV (reference sequence). CDR3 length: 14 amino acids. One entry per CDR3 protein, called by TCRdb with MiXCR from the reads. There are 630,000 or so distinct CDR3 sequences in the sample; approximately 25% occur only once, and around 7.6% lies in the top ten. The rearrangement links TRBV11-1 to TRBJ2-2, with D unclear. This receptor was identified in a human donor in good health (CMV status not recorded). Some clones in this sample may be carry-over from other donors' samples. Sequenced input: CD8+ T cells from PBMCs. CDR3 coding DNA: TGTGCCAGCAGCTTAGTCCTAAGGCCCGGGGAGCTGTTTTTT. It yields the protein CASSLVLRPGELFF.